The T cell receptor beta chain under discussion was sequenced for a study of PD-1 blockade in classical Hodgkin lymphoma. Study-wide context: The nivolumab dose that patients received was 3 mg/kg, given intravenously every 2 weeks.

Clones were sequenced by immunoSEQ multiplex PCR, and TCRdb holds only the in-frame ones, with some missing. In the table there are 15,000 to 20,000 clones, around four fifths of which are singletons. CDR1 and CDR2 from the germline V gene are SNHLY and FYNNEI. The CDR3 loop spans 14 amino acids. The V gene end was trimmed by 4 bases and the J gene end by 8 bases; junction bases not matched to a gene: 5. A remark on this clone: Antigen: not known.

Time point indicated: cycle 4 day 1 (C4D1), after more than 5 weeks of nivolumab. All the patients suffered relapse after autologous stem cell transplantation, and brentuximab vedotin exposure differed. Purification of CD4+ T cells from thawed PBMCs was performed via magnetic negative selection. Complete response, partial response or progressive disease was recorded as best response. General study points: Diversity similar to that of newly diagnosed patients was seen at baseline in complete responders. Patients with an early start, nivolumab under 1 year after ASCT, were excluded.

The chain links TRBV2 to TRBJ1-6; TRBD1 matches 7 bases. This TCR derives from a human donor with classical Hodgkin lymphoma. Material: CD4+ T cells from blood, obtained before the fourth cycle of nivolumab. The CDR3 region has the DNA TGTGCCAGCAGTGGACAGGGTAGGGATTCACCCCTCCACTTT. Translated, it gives CASSGQGRDSPLHF.